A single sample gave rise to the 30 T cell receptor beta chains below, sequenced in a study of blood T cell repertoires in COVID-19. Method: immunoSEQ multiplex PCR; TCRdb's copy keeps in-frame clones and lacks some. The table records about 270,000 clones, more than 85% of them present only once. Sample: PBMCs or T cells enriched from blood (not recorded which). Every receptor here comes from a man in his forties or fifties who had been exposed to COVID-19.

CDR3 sequence: CASSPGRGNEKLFF. CDR3 coding DNA: TGTGCCAGCTCACCTGGTAGGGGGAATGAAAAACTGTTTTTT. This chain links TRBV18 with TRBJ1-4, with D possibly matching TRBD1 (6 bases). The germline CDR1 and CDR2 sequences are KGHSH and LQKENI. Trimming cost V 3 bases and J 5 bases, with 10 bases left between them. This CDR3 contains 14 residues.

CDR3 bases: TGTGCCAGCAGCCAAGAGCGGGGAGGAGTCGGGGAGCTGTTTTTT. Residues: CASSQERGGVGELFF. The rearrangement joins TRBV3-1 (or the pseudogene TRBV3-2) to TRBJ2-2, with D possibly TRBD2 on 6 matching bases. Trimming removed 0 bases from V and 7 bases from J, with 12 bases in between. The CDR3 runs 15 residues. The germline CDR1 and CDR2 sequences are LGHDT and YNNKEL (reference sequence).

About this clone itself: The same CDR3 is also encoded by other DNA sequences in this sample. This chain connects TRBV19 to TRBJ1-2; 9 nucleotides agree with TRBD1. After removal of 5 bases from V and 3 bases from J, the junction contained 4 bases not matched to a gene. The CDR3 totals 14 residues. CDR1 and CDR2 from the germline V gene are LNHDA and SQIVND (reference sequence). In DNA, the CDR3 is TGTGCCAGTAGTGGCCGGGACAGGGACTATGGCTACACCTTC. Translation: CASSGRDRDYGYTF.

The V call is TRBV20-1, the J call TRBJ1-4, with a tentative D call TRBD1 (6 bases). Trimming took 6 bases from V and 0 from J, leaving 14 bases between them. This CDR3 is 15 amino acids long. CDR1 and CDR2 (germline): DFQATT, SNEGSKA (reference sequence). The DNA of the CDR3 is TGCAGTGCGAGTCGGACAGCCGCAACTAATGAAAAACTGTTTTTT. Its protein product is CSASRTAATNEKLFF.

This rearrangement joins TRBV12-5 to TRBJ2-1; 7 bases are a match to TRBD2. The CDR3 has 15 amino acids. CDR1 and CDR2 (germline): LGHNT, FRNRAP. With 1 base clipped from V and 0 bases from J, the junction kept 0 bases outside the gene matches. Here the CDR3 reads CASGLGGSSYNEQFF. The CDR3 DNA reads TGTGCTAGTGGTTTGGGCGGGAGCTCCTACAATGAGCAGTTCTTC.

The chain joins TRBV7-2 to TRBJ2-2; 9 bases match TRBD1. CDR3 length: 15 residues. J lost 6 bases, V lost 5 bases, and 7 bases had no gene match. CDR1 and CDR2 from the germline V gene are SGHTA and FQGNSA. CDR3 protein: CASSLTGGRSGELFF. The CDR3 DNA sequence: TGTGCCAGCAGCCTAACAGGGGGCCGATCCGGGGAGCTGTTTTTT.

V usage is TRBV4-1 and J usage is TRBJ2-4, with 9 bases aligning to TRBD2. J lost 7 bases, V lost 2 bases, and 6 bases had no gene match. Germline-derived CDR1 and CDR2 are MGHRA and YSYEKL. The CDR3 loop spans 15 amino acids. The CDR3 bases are TGCGCCAGCAGCCAATTGGGACTAGCTTGGAACATTCAGTACTTC. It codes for CASSQLGLAWNIQYF.

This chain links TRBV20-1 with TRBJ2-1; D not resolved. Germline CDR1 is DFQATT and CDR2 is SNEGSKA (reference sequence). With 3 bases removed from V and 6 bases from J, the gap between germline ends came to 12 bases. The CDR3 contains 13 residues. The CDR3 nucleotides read TGCAGTGCTAGTGACGGGTTGTTCAATGAGCAGTTCTTC. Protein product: CSASDGLFNEQFF.

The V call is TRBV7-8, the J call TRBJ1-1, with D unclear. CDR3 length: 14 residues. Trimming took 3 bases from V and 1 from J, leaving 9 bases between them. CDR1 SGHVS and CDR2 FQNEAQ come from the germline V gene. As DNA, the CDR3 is TGTGCCAGCAGCTTTTCCTCCGGGAACACTGAAGCTTTCTTT. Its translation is CASSFSSGNTEAFF.

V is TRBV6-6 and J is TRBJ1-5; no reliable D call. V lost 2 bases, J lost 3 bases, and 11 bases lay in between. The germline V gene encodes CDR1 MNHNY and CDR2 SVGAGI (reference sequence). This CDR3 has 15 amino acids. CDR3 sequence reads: CASSYGTANNQPQHF. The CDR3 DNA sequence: TGTGCCAGCAGTTACGGCACAGCTAACAATCAGCCCCAGCATTTT.

The CDR3 reads CASSKAGVAGANVLTF. CDR3 coding DNA: TGCGCCAGCAGCAAGGCAGGGGTGGCTGGGGCCAACGTCCTGACTTTC. The chain joins TRBV5-1 to TRBJ2-6, with D perhaps matching TRBD1 (6 bases). The CDR3 is made up of 16 amino acids. CDR1 is SGHRS, CDR2 YFSETQ, per germline. The ends were cut back, 4 bases at V and 2 bases at J, with 13 bases in the middle.

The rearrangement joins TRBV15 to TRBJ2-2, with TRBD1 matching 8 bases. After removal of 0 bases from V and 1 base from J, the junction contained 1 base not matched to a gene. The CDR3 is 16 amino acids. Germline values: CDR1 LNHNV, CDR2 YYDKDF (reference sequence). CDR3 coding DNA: TGTGCCACCAGCAGAGATGGGACAGGGAACACCGGGGAGCTGTTTTTT. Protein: CATSRDGTGNTGELFF.

The CDR3 DNA reads TGTGCCAGCAGTTTCTCGGGTGGGGGGTTAGAAGCTTTCTTT. This encodes CASSFSGGGLEAFF. The V call is TRBV27, the J call TRBJ1-1, with D possibly being TRBD1 (5 bases). This CDR3 spans 14 amino acids. Trimming removed 3 bases at V and 8 bases at J, with 16 bases between. Germline assignment: CDR1 MNHEY and CDR2 SMNVEV (reference sequence).

CDR3 loop: CASSQDRAGLARTTQYF. The CDR3 DNA reads as TGTGCCAGCAGCCAAGATAGGGCAGGACTAGCGAGGACGACCCAGTACTTC. The chain employs TRBV4-2 and TRBJ2-5, with 9 bases lining up with TRBD2. Germline assignment: CDR1 LGHNA and CDR2 YNFKEQ. V trimming: 0 bases; J trimming: 7 bases; junction bases outside the gene matches: 12. CDR3 length equals 17 residues.

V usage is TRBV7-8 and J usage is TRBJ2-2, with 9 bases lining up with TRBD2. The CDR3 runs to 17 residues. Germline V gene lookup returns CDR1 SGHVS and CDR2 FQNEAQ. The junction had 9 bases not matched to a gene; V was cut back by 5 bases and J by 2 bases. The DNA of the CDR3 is TGTGCCAGCAGCCCAAACGGGCTAGCGGGAAACACCGGGGAGCTGTTTTTT. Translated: CASSPNGLAGNTGELFF.

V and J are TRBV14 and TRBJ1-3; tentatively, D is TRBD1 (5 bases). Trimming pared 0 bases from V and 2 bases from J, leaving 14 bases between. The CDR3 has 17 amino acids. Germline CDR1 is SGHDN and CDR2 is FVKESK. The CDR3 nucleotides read TGTGCCAGCAGCCAAGATCTGGGGACTTGGGCTGGAAACACCATATATTTT. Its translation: CASSQDLGTWAGNTIYF.

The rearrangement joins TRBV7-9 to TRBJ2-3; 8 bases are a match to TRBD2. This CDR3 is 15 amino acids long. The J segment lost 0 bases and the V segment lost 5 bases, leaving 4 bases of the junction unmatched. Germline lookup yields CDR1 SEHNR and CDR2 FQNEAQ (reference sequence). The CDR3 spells CASSPTSGSTDTQYF. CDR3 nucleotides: TGTGCCAGCAGCCCCACTAGCGGAAGCACAGATACGCAGTATTTT. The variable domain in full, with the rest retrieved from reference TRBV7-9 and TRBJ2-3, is DTGVSQNPRHKITKRGQNVTFRCDPISEHNRLYWYRQTLGQGPEFLTYFQNEAQLEKSRLLSDRFSAERPKGSFSTLEIQRTEQGDSAMYLCASSPTSGSTDTQYFGPGTRLTVL.

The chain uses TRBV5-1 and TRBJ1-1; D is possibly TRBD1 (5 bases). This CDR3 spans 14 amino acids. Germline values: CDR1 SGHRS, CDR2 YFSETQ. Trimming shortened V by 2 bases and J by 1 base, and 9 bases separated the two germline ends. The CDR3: CASSFDRPNTEAFF. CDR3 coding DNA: TGCGCCAGCAGCTTCGACAGACCGAACACTGAAGCTTTCTTT.

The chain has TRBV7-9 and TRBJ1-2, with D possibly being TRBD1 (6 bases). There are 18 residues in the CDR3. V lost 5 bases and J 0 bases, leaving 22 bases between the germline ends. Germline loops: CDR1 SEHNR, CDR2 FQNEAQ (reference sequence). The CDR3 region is CASSKLTGTIDANYGYTF. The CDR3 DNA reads TGTGCCAGCAGCAAATTGACTGGGACAATCGACGCTAACTATGGCTACACCTTC. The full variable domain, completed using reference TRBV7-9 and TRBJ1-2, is DTGVSQNPRHKITKRGQNVTFRCDPISEHNRLYWYRQTLGQGPEFLTYFQNEAQLEKSRLLSDRFSAERPKGSFSTLEIQRTEQGDSAMYLCASSKLTGTIDANYGYTFGSGTRLTVV.

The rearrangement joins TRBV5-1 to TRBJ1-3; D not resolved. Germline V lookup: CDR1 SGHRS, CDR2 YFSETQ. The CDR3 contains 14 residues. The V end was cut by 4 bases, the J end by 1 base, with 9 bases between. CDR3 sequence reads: CASSPTGSGNTIYF. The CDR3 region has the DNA TGCGCCAGCAGCCCCACCGGGTCTGGAAACACCATATATTTT.

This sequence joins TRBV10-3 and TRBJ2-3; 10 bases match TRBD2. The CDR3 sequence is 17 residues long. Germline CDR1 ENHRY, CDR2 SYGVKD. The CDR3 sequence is CAVGLATKQSSTDTQYF. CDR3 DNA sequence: TGTGCTGTGGGACTAGCGACAAAACAGTCTAGCACAGATACGCAGTATTTT.

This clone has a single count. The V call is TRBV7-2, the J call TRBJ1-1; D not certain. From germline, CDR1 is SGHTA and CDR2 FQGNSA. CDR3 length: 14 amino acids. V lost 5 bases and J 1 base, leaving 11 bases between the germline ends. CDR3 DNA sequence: TGTGCCAGCAGCCCGCTCGGAGGGAACACTGAAGCTTTCTTT. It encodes CASSPLGGNTEAFF.

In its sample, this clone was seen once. CDR3 region: CASSQLSTGEHQETQYF. CDR3 in DNA: TGTGCCAGCAGCCAATTAAGTACAGGGGAGCACCAAGAGACCCAGTACTTC. V and J are TRBV4-2 and TRBJ2-5; 7 bases line up with TRBD1. CDR1 is LGHNA, CDR2 YNFKEQ, per germline. This CDR3 comprises 17 residues. V was pared by 2 bases and J by 0 bases, with 9 bases of the junction left unmatched.

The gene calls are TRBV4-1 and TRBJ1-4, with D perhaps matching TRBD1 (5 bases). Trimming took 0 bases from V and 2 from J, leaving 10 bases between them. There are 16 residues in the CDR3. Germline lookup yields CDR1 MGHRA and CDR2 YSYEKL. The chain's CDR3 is CASSQEIGVTNEKLFF. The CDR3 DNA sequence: TGCGCCAGCAGCCAAGAGATAGGGGTTACTAATGAAAAACTGTTTTTT.

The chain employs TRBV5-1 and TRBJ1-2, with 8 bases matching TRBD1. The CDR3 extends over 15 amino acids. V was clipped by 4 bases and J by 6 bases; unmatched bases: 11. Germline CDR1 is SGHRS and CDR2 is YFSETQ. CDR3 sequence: CASSHTGGLLDGYTF. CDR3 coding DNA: TGCGCCAGCAGCCACACAGGGGGGCTCTTGGATGGCTACACCTTC.

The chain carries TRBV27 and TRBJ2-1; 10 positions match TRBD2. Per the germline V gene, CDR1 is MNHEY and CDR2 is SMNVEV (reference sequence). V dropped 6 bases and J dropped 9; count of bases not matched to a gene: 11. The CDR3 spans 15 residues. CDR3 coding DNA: TGTGCCAGCAGCCTTGGGACTAGCGTACTTACTGAGCAGTTCTTC. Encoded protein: CASSLGTSVLTEQFF.

CDR3 nucleotides: TGTGCCACCAGCCGGACTCTCGATGACACAGATACGCAGTATTTT. Protein: CATSRTLDDTDTQYF. The V and J genes are TRBV24-1 and TRBJ2-3, with D possibly matching TRBD2 (5 bases). Trimming left V 7 bases short and J 2 bases short, with 15 bases between. The CDR3 is 15 residues long. Germline V CDR1 and CDR2: KGHDR, SFDVKD.

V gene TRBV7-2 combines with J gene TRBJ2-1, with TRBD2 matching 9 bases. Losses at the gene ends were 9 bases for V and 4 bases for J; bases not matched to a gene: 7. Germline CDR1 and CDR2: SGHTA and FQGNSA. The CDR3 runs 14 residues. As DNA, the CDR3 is TGTGCCAGAACACCGGGACTAGCATACAATGAGCAGTTCTTC. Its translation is CARTPGLAYNEQFF. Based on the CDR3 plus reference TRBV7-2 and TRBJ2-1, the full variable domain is GAGVSQSPSNKVTEKGKDVELRCDPISGHTALYWYRQSLGQGLEFLIYFQGNSAPDKSGLPSDRFSAERTGGSVSTLTIQRTQQEDSAVYLCARTPGLAYNEQFFGPGTRLTVL.

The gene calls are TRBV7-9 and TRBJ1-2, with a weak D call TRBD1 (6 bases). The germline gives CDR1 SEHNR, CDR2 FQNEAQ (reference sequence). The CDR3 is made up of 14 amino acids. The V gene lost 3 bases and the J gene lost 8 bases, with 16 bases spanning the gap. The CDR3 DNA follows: TGTGCCAGCAGCTTGACGGGACAAGGAGGAGGCTACACCTTC. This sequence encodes CASSLTGQGGGYTF.

DNA for the CDR3: TGTGCCAGCAGTTGGATCTTGACAGATAACTATGGCTACACCTTC. Its protein is CASSWILTDNYGYTF. The chain uses TRBV6-2 or TRBV6-3 and TRBJ1-2, with a possible D match to TRBD1 (5 bases). Germline V gene sequence: CDR1 MNHEY, CDR2 SVGEGT. CDR3 length: 15 amino acids. The V end was cut by 4 bases, the J end by 1 base, with 13 bases between.